The T cell receptor (beta chain) under discussion was sequenced for a study of monozygotic twins with inflammatory bowel disease. Germline V gene data show CDR1 as SGHAT and CDR2 as FQNNGV. The CDR3 sequence is 12 residues long. Each CDR3 protein gets one entry in TCRdb, which reprocessed the 5' RACE reads and gives no DNA. Its clone listing holds 300,000 to 350,000 distinct CDR3 sequences. General study points: Clonotype overlap with others was lower in IBD patients than in healthy twins, a difference that was greatest with disease activity. IBD patients had lower TCRbeta diversity (inverse Simpson) than healthy co-twins.

As to this clonotype: Its antigen remains unidentified.

This clonotype was sampled from a human donor with ulcerative colitis or Crohn's disease, or a healthy co-twin of an affected twin (not recorded which). Material: blood. This chain links TRBV11-2 with TRBJ1-1. Here the CDR3 reads CASSLEWTEAFF.